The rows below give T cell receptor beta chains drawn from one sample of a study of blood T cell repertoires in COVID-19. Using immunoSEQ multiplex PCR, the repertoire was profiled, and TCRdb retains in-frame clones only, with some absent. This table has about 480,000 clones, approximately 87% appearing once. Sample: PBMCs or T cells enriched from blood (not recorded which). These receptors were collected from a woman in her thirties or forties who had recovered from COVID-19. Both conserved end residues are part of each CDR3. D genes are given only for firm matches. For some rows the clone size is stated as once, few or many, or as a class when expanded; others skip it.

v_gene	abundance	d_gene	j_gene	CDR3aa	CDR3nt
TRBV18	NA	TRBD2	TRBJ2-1	CASSRGGLAEGNEQFF	TGTGCCAGCTCAAGGGGAGGACTAGCGGAGGGTAATGAGCAGTTCTTC
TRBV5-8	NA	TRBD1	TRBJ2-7	CASSLLGGPGTEQYF	TGTGCCAGCAGCTTGTTAGGGGGCCCTGGGACCGAGCAGTACTTC
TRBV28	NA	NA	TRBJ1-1	CASSFAGTEAFF	TGTGCCAGCAGTTTTGCCGGCACTGAAGCTTTCTTT
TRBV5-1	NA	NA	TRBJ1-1	CASSFTERIGAFF	TGCGCCAGCAGCTTTACGGAGAGGATTGGAGCTTTCTTT
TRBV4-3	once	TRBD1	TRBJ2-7	CASSQDPDRGYEQYF	TGCGCCAGCAGCCAAGACCCTGACAGGGGCTACGAGCAGTACTTC
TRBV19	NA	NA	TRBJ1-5	CASSISGQGHQPQHF	TGTGCCAGTAGTATATCTGGGCAGGGTCATCAGCCCCAGCATTTT
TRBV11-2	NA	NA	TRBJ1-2	CASSRTAANYGYTF	TGTGCCAGCAGCCGGACAGCAGCTAACTATGGCTACACCTTC
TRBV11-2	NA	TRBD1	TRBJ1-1	CASSSHPRDRGRMNTEAFF	TGTGCCAGCAGCTCTCACCCCCGGGACAGGGGTAGAATGAACACTGAAGCTTTCTTT
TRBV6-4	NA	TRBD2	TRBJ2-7	CASSDPSLADSYEQYF	TGTGCCAGCAGTGATCCTTCTCTAGCGGATTCCTACGAGCAGTACTTC
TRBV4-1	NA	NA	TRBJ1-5	CASSQDGQSDQPQHF	TGCGCCAGCAGCCAGGACGGACAGAGTGATCAGCCCCAGCATTTT
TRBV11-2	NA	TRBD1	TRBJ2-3	CASSQRTGTSTDTQYF	TGTGCCAGCAGCCAACGGACAGGGACTAGCACAGATACGCAGTATTTT
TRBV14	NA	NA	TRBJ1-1	CASSQDFSSNTEAFF	TGTGCCAGCAGCCAAGATTTCAGTTCTAACACTGAAGCTTTCTTT
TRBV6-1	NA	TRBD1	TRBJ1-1	CASSVRGRSAMNTEAFF	TGTGCCAGCAGTGTCAGGGGGCGATCTGCCATGAACACTGAAGCTTTCTTT
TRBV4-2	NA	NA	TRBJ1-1	CASSQEGRSGTEAFF	TGTGCCAGCAGCCAAGAAGGTAGATCGGGGACTGAAGCTTTCTTT
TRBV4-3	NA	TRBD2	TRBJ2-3	CASSQESGRGPDTQYF	TGCGCCAGCAGCCAAGAGAGCGGGAGGGGGCCAGATACGCAGTATTTT
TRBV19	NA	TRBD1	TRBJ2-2	CASIPTGGNTGELFF	TGTGCCAGTATCCCGACAGGGGGTAACACCGGGGAGCTGTTTTTT
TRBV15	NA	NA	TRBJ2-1	CATSRDPGTGEEQFF	TGTGCCACCAGCAGAGATCCCGGCACGGGGGAGGAGCAGTTCTTC
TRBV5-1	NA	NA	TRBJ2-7	CASSFGTQRVEQYF	TGCGCCAGCAGCTTCGGGACCCAGCGGGTCGAGCAGTACTTC
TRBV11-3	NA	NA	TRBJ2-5	CASSLDGAAGETQYF	TGTGCCAGCAGCTTAGATGGCGCAGCGGGCGAGACCCAGTACTTC
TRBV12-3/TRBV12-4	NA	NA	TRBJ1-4	CASRRGINEKLFF	TGTGCCAGCAGGCGGGGGATAAATGAAAAACTGTTTTTT